The rows below give T cell receptor beta chains drawn from one sample of a study of T cells in tuberculosis. Using immunoSEQ multiplex PCR, the repertoire was profiled, and TCRdb retains in-frame clones only, with some absent. Among about 24,000 clones listed, 95% were seen once. The specimen sequenced was PBMCs. The origin of the receptors is a donor aged 10-29 years with latent tuberculosis or without tuberculosis infection. Both conserved end residues are part of each CDR3. Each record gives: D gene, clone size, J gene, V gene, CDR3 DNA, CDR3 protein. D genes are given only for firm matches. Clone size is not always given. Where it is, it says once, few, many or a class for expanded clones.

NA NA TRBJ2-3 TRBV2 TGTGCCACTACCGACCCGACTAGGGGCACAGATACGCAGTATTTT CATTDPTRGTDTQYF
TRBD2 NA TRBJ2-2 TRBV11-2 TGTGCCAGCAGCGCCCGGGGGGAGGCCACCGGGGAGCTGTTTTTT CASSARGEATGELFF
TRBD1 NA TRBJ1-2 TRBV5-6 TGTGCCAGCATCCCCCCGGGACAGGGCACTAACTATGGCTACACCTTC CASIPPGQGTNYGYTF
TRBD2 NA TRBJ2-7 TRBV11-2 TGTGCCAGCAGCCCCCCGGGGAGGGGTACCTACGAGCAGTACTTC CASSPPGRGTYEQYF
TRBD2 NA TRBJ2-1 TRBV19 TGTGCCAGTAGTAGGCGGGGGAGGGACAATGAGCAGTTCTTC CASSRRGRDNEQFF
NA NA TRBJ1-6 TRBV5-1 TGCGCCAGCAGCTTCCCGGGGGGACCCAATTCACCCCTCCACTTT CASSFPGGPNSPLHF
NA NA TRBJ2-7 TRBV6-1 TGTGCCAGCAGTGATGGTTTCATTAGCTCCTACGAGCAGTACTTC CASSDGFISSYEQYF
NA NA TRBJ2-3 TRBV11-3 TGTGCCAGCAGCTTAAGGTTCAGGGACACAGATACGCAGTATTTT CASSLRFRDTDTQYF
NA NA TRBJ1-3 TRBV6-1 TGTGCCAGCAGTGTCGGCAGGGACTCTGGAAACACCATATATTTT CASSVGRDSGNTIYF
NA NA TRBJ1-4 TRBV7-9 TGTGCCAGCAGCACCAGGTTAAATGAAAAACTGTTTTTT CASSTRLNEKLFF
NA NA TRBJ2-5 TRBV19 TGTGCCAGTAGTATCGGTTCGGTTTTAGAGACCCAGTACTTC CASSIGSVLETQYF
TRBD2 NA TRBJ2-3 TRBV2 TGTGCCAGCATGGTGACTAGCGGGGGAGATACGCAGTATTTT CASMVTSGGDTQYF
TRBD2 NA TRBJ2-3 TRBV10-2 TGCGCCAGCAAGGTTAGCGGGGGTGATACGCAGTATTTT CASKVSGGDTQYF
TRBD1 NA TRBJ2-7 TRBV30 TGTGCCTGGAGCCCCCACAGGGGAAGAGGGGAGCAGTACTTC CAWSPHRGRGEQYF
NA NA TRBJ2-1 TRBV6-1 TGTGCCAGCGGGTGGAGGTTGGCTGAGCAGTTCTTC CASGWRLAEQFF
NA NA TRBJ1-3 TRBV10-3 TGTGCCTCATCGAGCGGGGACTCTGGAAACACCATATATTTT CASSSGDSGNTIYF
NA NA TRBJ1-6 TRBV6-1 TGTGCCAGCAGTGAGGACAGCCAATATAATTCACCCCTCCACTTT CASSEDSQYNSPLHF
NA NA TRBJ2-1 TRBV19 TGTGCCAGTAGTATTAGGACCGTGACAGGAGAAAATGAGCAGTTCTTC CASSIRTVTGENEQFF
NA NA TRBJ2-1 TRBV5-1 TGCGCCAGCAGCTTGGTCGGGACACAAGCCTACAATGAGCAGTTCTTC CASSLVGTQAYNEQFF
TRBD2 NA TRBJ2-1 TRBV4-1 TGCGCCAGCAGATCCCTGGCGGGGGTTTACAATGAGCAGTTCTTC CASRSLAGVYNEQFF
TRBD1 NA TRBJ2-1 TRBV10-1 TGCGCCAGCAGTGAGCGCGACAGGGCGGACAAGAGGGAGCAGTTCTTC CASSERDRADKREQFF
NA NA TRBJ1-5 TRBV6-5 TGTGCCAGCAATTCGCCGAGTCAGCCCCAGCATTTT CASNSPSQPQHF
TRBD2 NA TRBJ2-3 TRBV6-5 TGTGCCAGCAGTTCCTTTACTAGCGGGGGGGCAGATACGCAGTATTTT CASSSFTSGGADTQYF
NA once TRBJ1-1 TRBV5-1 TGCGCCAGCTTCCCCTTGGGCGTAGTGGGCAACACTGAAGCTTTCTTT CASFPLGVVGNTEAFF
TRBD1 NA TRBJ2-3 TRBV9 TGTGCCAGCAGATCCGGGACAGAAAATACGCAGTATTTT CASRSGTENTQYF
TRBD1 NA TRBJ1-2 TRBV30 TGTGCCTCTTCCCCCGGACAGGGAGCGTATGGCTACACCTTC CASSPGQGAYGYTF
TRBD1 NA TRBJ1-5 TRBV6-5 TGTGCCAGCAGTCCCCAGGGACAGCATCATCAGCCCCAGCATTTT CASSPQGQHHQPQHF
TRBD2 NA TRBJ2-5 TRBV19 TGTGCCAGTAGTACCGGGGGGGCCCTACGGGAGACCCAGTACTTC CASSTGGALRETQYF
NA NA TRBJ1-2 TRBV14 TGTGCCAGCAGCCAGCGGGAAACAGGCGGCTACACCTTC CASSQRETGGYTF